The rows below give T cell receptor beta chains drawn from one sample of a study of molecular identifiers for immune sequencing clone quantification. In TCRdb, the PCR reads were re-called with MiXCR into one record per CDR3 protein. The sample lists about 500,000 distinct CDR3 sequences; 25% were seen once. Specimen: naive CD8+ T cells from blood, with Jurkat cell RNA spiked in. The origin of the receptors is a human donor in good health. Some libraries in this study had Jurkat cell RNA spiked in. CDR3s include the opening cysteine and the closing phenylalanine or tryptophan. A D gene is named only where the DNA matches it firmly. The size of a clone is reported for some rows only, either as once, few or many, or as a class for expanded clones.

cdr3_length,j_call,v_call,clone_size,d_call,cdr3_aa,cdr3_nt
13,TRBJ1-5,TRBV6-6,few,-,CASSYMVLQPQHF,TGTGCCAGCAGTTATATGGTACTCCAGCCCCAGCATTTT
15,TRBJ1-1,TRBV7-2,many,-,CASSSPTTVNTEAFF,TGTGCCAGCAGCTCCCCCACGACGGTGAACACTGAAGCTTTCTTT
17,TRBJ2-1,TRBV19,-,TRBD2,CASSTLTLAGSYNEQFF,TGTGCCAGTAGTACCCTGACACTAGCGGGCTCCTACAATGAGCAGTTCTTC
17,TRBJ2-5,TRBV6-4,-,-,CASSDTSEVPEKETQYF,TGTGCCAGCAGTGACACAAGCGAAGTTCCAGAAAAAGAGACCCAGTACTTC
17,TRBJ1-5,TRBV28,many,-,CASSLWDSHGSNQPQHF,TGTGCCAGCAGTTTATGGGACAGCCACGGGAGCAATCAGCCCCAGCATTTT
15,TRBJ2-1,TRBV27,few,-,CASSFTGPTYNEQFF,TGTGCCAGCAGTTTTACTGGACCCACCTACAATGAGCAGTTCTTC
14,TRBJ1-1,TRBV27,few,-,CASSEQGRYTEAFF,TGTGCCAGCAGTGAACAGGGAAGGTACACTGAAGCTTTCTTT
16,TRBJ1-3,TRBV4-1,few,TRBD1,CASSQIQGADGTTIYF,TGCGCCAGCAGCCAAATACAGGGGGCAGATGGAACCACCATATATTTT
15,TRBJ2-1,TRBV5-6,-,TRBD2,CASSPDRGAYNEQFF,TGTGCCAGCAGCCCCGACCGGGGGGCCTACAATGAGCAGTTCTTC
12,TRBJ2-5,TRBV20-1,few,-,CTAEVGQETQYF,TGTACGGCGGAGGTGGGGCAAGAGACCCAGTACTTC
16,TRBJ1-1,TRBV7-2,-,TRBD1,CASSKGARSSGTEAFF,TGTGCCAGCAGCAAGGGGGCCAGGAGTTCCGGAACTGAAGCTTTCTTT
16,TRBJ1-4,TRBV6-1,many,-,CASRYRGSWTNEKLFF,TGTGCCAGCCGCTATCGAGGGTCCTGGACTAATGAAAAACTGTTTTTT
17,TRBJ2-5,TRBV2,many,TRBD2,CASSEEPGTSGQETQYF,TGTGCCAGCAGTGAAGAGCCCGGGACTAGCGGACAAGAGACCCAGTACTTC
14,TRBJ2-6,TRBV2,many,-,CASSRGTGANVLTF,TGTGCCAGCAGTCGAGGGACTGGGGCCAACGTCCTGACTTTC
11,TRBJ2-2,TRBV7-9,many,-,CASSMTGELFF,TGTGCCAGCAGCATGACAGGGGAGCTGTTTTTT
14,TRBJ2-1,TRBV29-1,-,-,CSERTPNRYNEQFF,TGCAGCGAAAGGACACCTAACAGGTACAATGAGCAGTTCTTC
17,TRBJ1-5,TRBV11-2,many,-,CASSPGPGQAVNQPQHF,TGTGCCAGCAGCCCAGGTCCGGGCCAGGCAGTAAATCAGCCCCAGCATTTT
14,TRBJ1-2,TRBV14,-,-,CASSQEMGLNGYTF,TGTGCCAGCAGCCAAGAGATGGGGTTGAATGGCTACACCTTC
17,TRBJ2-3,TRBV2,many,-,CASIPGPPQGLGDTQYF,TGTGCCAGCATCCCCGGTCCCCCACAGGGATTGGGGGATACGCAGTATTTT
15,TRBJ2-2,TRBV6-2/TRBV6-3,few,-,CASSYPSVYTGELFF,TGTGCCAGCAGTTACCCTAGCGTGTACACCGGGGAGCTGTTTTTT
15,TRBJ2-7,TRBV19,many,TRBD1,CASSTGTGAVYEQYF,TGTGCCAGTAGTACCGGGACAGGGGCGGTCTACGAGCAGTACTTC
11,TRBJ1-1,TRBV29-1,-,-,CSARTSAEAFF,TGCAGCGCCAGGACGTCGGCTGAAGCTTTCTTT
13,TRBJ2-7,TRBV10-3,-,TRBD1,CAISRTGAYEQYF,TGTGCCATCAGCCGGACAGGGGCCTACGAGCAGTACTTC
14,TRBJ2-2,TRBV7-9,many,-,CASSPPANTGELFF,TGTGCCAGCAGTCCCCCCGCGAACACCGGGGAGCTGTTTTTT
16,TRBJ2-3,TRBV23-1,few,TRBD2,CASNPGGRLSSDTQYF,TGCGCCAGCAATCCGGGAGGGCGACTGAGCTCAGATACGCAGTATTTT
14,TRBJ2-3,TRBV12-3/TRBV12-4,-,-,CASRTGLSTDTQYF,TGTGCCAGCAGAACGGGGCTAAGCACAGATACGCAGTATTTT
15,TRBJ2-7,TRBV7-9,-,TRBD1,CASNDTGTESYEQYF,TGTGCCAGCAACGATACCGGGACAGAGTCCTACGAGCAGTACTTC
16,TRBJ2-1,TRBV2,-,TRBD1,CASSEGPGQGAGEQFF,TGTGCCAGCAGTGAAGGTCCGGGACAGGGGGCAGGTGAGCAGTTCTTC
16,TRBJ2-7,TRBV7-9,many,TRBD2,CASSLEGLAGMGEQYF,TGTGCCAGCAGTCTTGAAGGACTAGCGGGAATGGGGGAGCAGTACTTC
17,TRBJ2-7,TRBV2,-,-,CASSVIEAGPLYYEQYF,TGTGCCAGCAGTGTTATCGAGGCAGGGCCCTTGTACTACGAGCAGTACTTC
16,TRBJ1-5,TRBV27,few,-,CASSPFFSDSGPPQHF,TGTGCCAGCAGCCCATTTTTTTCTGACAGTGGGCCGCCCCAGCATTTT
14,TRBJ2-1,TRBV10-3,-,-,CAISDSGLDNEQFF,TGTGCCATCAGTGACAGCGGGCTAGACAATGAGCAGTTCTTC
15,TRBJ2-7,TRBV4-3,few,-,CASSQGQGGFYEQYF,TGCGCCAGCAGCCAAGGACAGGGAGGGTTCTACGAGCAGTACTTC
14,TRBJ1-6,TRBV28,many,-,CASSLGQINSPLHF,TGTGCCAGCAGCCTCGGACAGATCAATTCACCCCTCCACTTT
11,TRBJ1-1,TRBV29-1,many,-,CSVPGHTEAFF,TGCAGCGTACCGGGACACACTGAAGCTTTCTTT
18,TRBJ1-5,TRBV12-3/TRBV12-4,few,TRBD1,CASRLDRGRSYSNQPQHF,TGTGCCAGCAGGCTAGACAGGGGCCGGTCTTATAGCAATCAGCCCCAGCATTTT
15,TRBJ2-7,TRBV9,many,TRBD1,CASSVRDRGPYEQYF,TGTGCCAGCAGCGTCCGAGACAGGGGGCCCTACGAGCAGTACTTC
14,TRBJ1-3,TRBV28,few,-,CASSLGLVGNTIYF,TGTGCCAGCAGTTTGGGATTAGTTGGAAACACCATATATTTT
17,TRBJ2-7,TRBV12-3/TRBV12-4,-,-,CASSLAPGGRGIYEQYF,TGTGCCAGCAGTTTAGCACCGGGGGGCAGGGGTATCTACGAGCAGTACTTC